This entry lists 28 T cell receptor beta chains sequenced from one sample in a study of blood T cell repertoires in COVID-19. Repertoires were generated with immunoSEQ multiplex PCR, while TCRdb's copy carries only in-frame clones and drops some. The top ten clones hold about 7.7% of a sample with fewer than 150,000 clones, approximately 90% of them seen once. Material: peripheral blood. Receptors were obtained from a human donor in a cohort sampled during active COVID-19.

This clone showed up just a few times. V and J are TRBV6-5 and TRBJ2-3; no clear D. The CDR3 spans 12 residues. Deletions cut 5 bases from V and 0 bases from J, with 3 bases between. The germline V gene has CDR1 MNHEY and CDR2 SVGAGI. The CDR3 spells CASSLSTDTQYF. The CDR3 nucleotides read TGTGCCAGCAGTCTCAGCACAGATACGCAGTATTTT.

This clone was seen just once. The chain couples TRBV10-1 to TRBJ2-1, with TRBD1 matching over 8 bases. From germline, CDR1 is WNHNN and CDR2 SYGVQD (reference sequence). The CDR3 has 13 residues. V gave up 9 bases and J gave up 13 bases; unmatched junction bases: 14. The CDR3 reads CASGVGTTGGQFF. As DNA, the CDR3 is TGCGCCAGTGGAGTCGGGACCACAGGGGGTCAGTTCTTC.

The rearrangement links TRBV7-9 to TRBJ2-6; maybe TRBD1 (5 bases). This CDR3 region has 13 residues. The V gene's germline CDR1 is SEHNR and CDR2 FQNEAQ (reference sequence). V was trimmed by 4 bases and J by 8 bases, leaving 9 bases between them. CDR3 sequence reads: CASSSTDTNVLTF. The DNA for the CDR3 is TGTGCCAGCAGCTCGACAGATACCAACGTCCTGACTTTC.

V and J are TRBV5-1 and TRBJ1-4; 8 bases line up with TRBD1. This CDR3 spans 15 amino acids. V lost 3 bases, J lost 8 bases, and 9 bases stayed unmatched. Germline loops: CDR1 SGHRS, CDR2 YFSETQ. This CDR3 is CASSSPGGAEEKLFF. In DNA, the CDR3 is TGCGCCAGCAGCTCACCAGGGGGCGCGGAGGAAAAACTGTTTTTT.

With respect to this clone: The sample holds other DNA sequences that translate to the same CDR3. The chain employs TRBV2 and TRBJ2-7, with 7 bases identical to TRBD2. From germline, CDR1 is SNHLY and CDR2 FYNNEI. This CDR3 is 13 amino acids long. The V and J ends lost 4 bases and 3 bases, in that order; junction bases with no gene match: 3. The CDR3 nucleotides read TGTGCCAGCAGTGGCGGGAGAGGCTACGAGCAGTACTTC. This gives the protein CASSGGRGYEQYF.

The chain uses TRBV19 and TRBJ2-1, with 7 bases lining up with TRBD1. This CDR3 spans 16 amino acids. Germline V CDR1 and CDR2: LNHDA, SQIVND (reference sequence). The V gene end was trimmed by 3 bases and the J gene end by 6 bases; junction bases not matched to a gene: 11. CDR3 loop: CASSISTGVTGNEQFF. CDR3 coding DNA: TGTGCCAGTAGTATCTCAACAGGGGTCACCGGCAATGAGCAGTTCTTC. Based on the CDR3 plus reference TRBV19 and TRBJ2-1, the full variable domain is DGGITQSPKYLFRKEGQNVTLSCEQNLNHDAMYWYRQDPGQGLRLIYYSQIVNDFQKGDIAEGYSVSREKKESFPLTVTSAQKNPTAFYLCASSISTGVTGNEQFFGPGTRLTVL.

The chain combines TRBV7-8 with TRBJ2-3; D not certain. The germline CDR1 and CDR2 sequences are SGHVS and FQNEAQ. The CDR3 is 12 residues long. Trimming removed 1 base from V and 8 bases from J, with 7 bases in between. The CDR3: CASSLGPGTQYF. CDR3 sequence (DNA): TGTGCCAGCAGCTTAGGGCCAGGTACGCAGTATTTT.

The genes are TRBV5-1 and TRBJ2-3; D uncertain. Trimming pared 4 bases from V and 2 bases from J, leaving 17 bases between. Germline V gives CDR1 SGHRS, CDR2 YFSETQ. CDR3 length: 16 residues. CDR3 coding DNA: TGCGCCAGCAGCCCGGCTTTTGACACCTACACAGATACGCAGTATTTT. This translates into CASSPAFDTYTDTQYF. Based on the CDR3 plus reference TRBV5-1 and TRBJ2-3, the full variable domain is KAGVTQTPRYLIKTRGQQVTLSCSPISGHRSVSWYQQTPGQGLQFLFEYFSETQRNKGNFPGRFSGRQFSNSRSEMNVSTLELGDSALYLCASSPAFDTYTDTQYFGPGTRLTVL.

The chain carries TRBV5-4 and TRBJ1-1; no firm D call. Germline assignment: CDR1 SGHNT and CDR2 YYREEE (reference sequence). V was pared by 9 bases and J by 0 bases, with 9 bases between. This CDR3 has 12 amino acids. The CDR3 here is CATRTVNTEAFF. CDR3 coding DNA: TGTGCCACACGAACGGTGAACACTGAAGCTTTCTTT.

CDR3 region: CASSLPLAGGTYNEQFF. For the CDR3, the DNA is TGTGCCAGCAGTTTACCGCTAGCGGGAGGGACCTACAATGAGCAGTTCTTC. The chain links TRBV28 to TRBJ2-1, with TRBD2 identical over 12 bases. The germline CDR1 and CDR2 sequences are MDHEN and SYDVKM. The CDR3 totals 17 residues. The V segment lost 2 bases and the J segment 2 bases; nucleotides outside the gene matches: 4.

V is TRBV6-4 and J is TRBJ2-7; D ambiguous. CDR3 size: 15 residues. Germline assignment: CDR1 MRHNA and CDR2 SNTAGT. V lost 6 bases to trimming and J lost 0 bases, with 15 bases between them. CDR3 region: CASRLRGESSYEQYF. In nucleotides, the CDR3 is TGTGCCAGCAGATTAAGAGGTGAAAGCTCCTACGAGCAGTACTTC.

This rearrangement joins TRBV7-9 to TRBJ1-2; 10 bases match TRBD1. The CDR3 is 14 amino acids. Germline loops: CDR1 SEHNR, CDR2 FQNEAQ (reference sequence). V dropped 3 bases and J dropped 8; count of bases not matched to a gene: 6. CDR3 sequence reads: CASSFVGTGEGYTF. CDR3 sequence (DNA): TGTGCCAGCAGCTTTGTTGGGACAGGGGAGGGCTACACCTTC.

In its sample, this clone was seen once. The chain joins TRBV28 to TRBJ2-4, with 7 bases identical to TRBD2. There are 17 residues in the CDR3. J lost 0 bases, V lost 6 bases, and 11 bases had no gene match. Germline V gives CDR1 MDHEN, CDR2 SYDVKM. CDR3 loop: CASRLKAGALAKNIQYF. The DNA for the CDR3 is TGTGCCAGCAGGCTCAAGGCGGGAGCCCTAGCCAAAAACATTCAGTACTTC.

This clone was counted between two and nine times. The chain uses TRBV6-1 and TRBJ2-5, with a tentative D call TRBD1 (6 bases). Looked up from germline, CDR1 is MNHNS and CDR2 is SASEGT. The germline V and J ends were trimmed by 2 bases and 5 bases, with 15 bases remaining between them. This CDR3 region has 15 residues. The DNA of the CDR3 is TGTGCCAGCAGTGAAAGTACTCTCCAGGGGGAGACCCAGTACTTC. Translating it yields CASSESTLQGETQYF.

This chain links TRBV28 with TRBJ2-1; 9 nucleotides agree with TRBD2. Looked up from germline, CDR1 is MDHEN and CDR2 is SYDVKM. The CDR3 is 16 residues long. V was pared by 3 bases and J by 5 bases, with 8 bases of the junction left unmatched. CDR3 DNA: TGTGCCAGCAGTTTGTCAGGCGCTAGCGGGGACAATGAGCAGTTCTTC. It is translated as CASSLSGASGDNEQFF.

This chain links TRBV7-2 with TRBJ2-7, with D hard to call. Germline lookup yields CDR1 SGHTA and CDR2 FQGNSA. There are 14 residues in the CDR3. The V end was cut by 2 bases, the J end by 2 bases, with 10 bases between. CDR3 amino acids: CASSLKIGPYEQYF. The CDR3 DNA follows: TGTGCCAGCAGCTTAAAAATCGGTCCCTACGAGCAGTACTTC.

This sequence joins TRBV19 and TRBJ2-3; D is ambiguous. V shed 5 bases and J shed 2 bases, with 14 bases lying between them. CDR3 length: 15 amino acids. Germline assignment: CDR1 LNHDA and CDR2 SQIVND (reference sequence). The CDR3 loop reads CASSPGRLYTDTQYF. CDR3 bases: TGTGCCAGTAGTCCCGGTCGACTCTACACAGATACGCAGTATTTT.

The J gene is TRBJ1-5, the V gene TRBV7-9; tentatively, D is TRBD1 (6 bases). Trimming shortened V by 7 bases and J by 6 bases, and 13 bases separated the two germline ends. Germline lookup yields CDR1 SEHNR and CDR2 FQNEAQ (reference sequence). This CDR3 region has 13 residues. This CDR3 is CASTQGDGQPQHF. The CDR3 DNA reads as TGTGCCAGCACACAGGGTGACGGTCAGCCCCAGCATTTT.

The rearrangement uses TRBV30 and TRBJ2-3; TRBD1 is a possible D gene (6 bases). The CDR3 has 14 amino acids. V lost 1 base and J 2 bases, leaving 10 bases between the germline ends. The germline V gene has CDR1 GTSNPN and CDR2 SVGIG (reference sequence). The DNA of the CDR3 is TGTGCCTGGAGTGCCGGACAGTACACAGATACGCAGTATTTT. This translates into CAWSAGQYTDTQYF.

The rearrangement uses TRBV3-1 (or the pseudogene TRBV3-2) and TRBJ2-5, with D perhaps TRBD2 (7 bases). The CDR3 covers 16 residues. Per the germline V gene, CDR1 is LGHDT and CDR2 is YNNKEL (reference sequence). The V and J ends lost 0 bases and 5 bases respectively, with 16 bases between them. The CDR3 sequence is CASSQDRGGGSETQYF. The CDR3 nucleotides are TGTGCCAGCAGCCAAGATCGAGGGGGGGGTTCGGAGACCCAGTACTTC.

The chain recombines TRBV23-1 with TRBJ1-5; TRBD1 is a possible D gene (5 bases). TRBV23-1 is an ORF for which the function is uncertain. Trimming took 0 bases from V and 0 from J, leaving 9 bases between them. CDR3 length: 16 amino acids. Here the CDR3 DNA reads TGCGCCAGCAGTCAATCGCAGGGTAATAGCAATCAGCCCCAGCATTTT. Its translation is CASSQSQGNSNQPQHF.

The V and J genes are TRBV2 and TRBJ1-5, with D tentatively TRBD1 (6 bases). V dropped 6 bases and J dropped 2 bases, with 11 bases sitting between them. The V gene's germline CDR1 is SNHLY and CDR2 FYNNEI. This CDR3 has 14 residues. This CDR3 is CASRWAGGNQPQHF. The CDR3 nucleotides are TGTGCCAGCAGGTGGGCAGGGGGCAATCAGCCCCAGCATTTT.

The rearrangement uses TRBV27 and TRBJ2-7, with D unresolved. The length of the CDR3 is 14 residues. Germline V lookup: CDR1 MNHEY, CDR2 SMNVEV (reference sequence). The ends were cut back, 5 bases at V and 6 bases at J, with 17 bases in the middle. CDR3 amino acids: CASSNNHYPLEQYF. In DNA, the CDR3 is TGTGCCAGCAGTAACAACCACTACCCCCTCGAGCAGTACTTC.

This chain joins TRBV7-9 and TRBJ2-7, with 9 bases that match TRBD1. This CDR3 is built from 15 residues. CDR1 is SEHNR and CDR2 is FQNEAQ in the germline V gene (reference sequence). Unmatched junction bases numbered 4, after V lost 1 base and J lost 3 bases. The CDR3 DNA sequence: TGTGCCAGCAGCTTAGGAATGGGACAGGGCTACGAGCAGTACTTC. Residues: CASSLGMGQGYEQYF.

The chain links TRBV7-9 to TRBJ1-5; D gene uncertain. Germline-derived CDR1 and CDR2 are SEHNR and FQNEAQ (reference sequence). This CDR3 has 13 amino acids. Trimming left V 5 bases short and J 4 bases short, with 9 bases between. CDR3 sequence reads: CASSPGGNQPQHF. In nucleotides, the CDR3 is TGTGCCAGCAGCCCCGGAGGGAATCAGCCCCAGCATTTT.

The chain links TRBV7-9 to TRBJ2-3, with D possibly being TRBD1 (6 bases). Germline V gives CDR1 SEHNR, CDR2 FQNEAQ (reference sequence). Trimming left V 6 bases short and J 0 bases short, with 10 bases between. The CDR3 is 14 residues long. In nucleotides, the CDR3 is TGTGCCAGCAGGGCAGGGGCAAGCACAGATACGCAGTATTTT. It translates to CASRAGASTDTQYF.

This clone was observed a handful of times. The chain employs TRBV9 and TRBJ1-5; TRBD1 aligns across 7 bases. This CDR3 is built from 13 residues. Germline CDR1 reads SGDLS; CDR2 reads YYNGEE. The V gene end was trimmed by 0 bases and the J gene end by 15 bases; junction bases not matched to a gene: 9. The CDR3 sequence: CASSVEGASVLHF. In DNA, the CDR3 is TGTGCCAGCAGCGTAGAGGGGGCCTCGGTGTTGCATTTT.

The chain employs TRBV5-1 and TRBJ2-5; 14 bases match TRBD2. The CDR3 runs to 15 residues. After removal of 4 bases from V and 5 bases from J, the junction contained 4 bases not matched to a gene. The germline CDR1 and CDR2 sequences are SGHRS and YFSETQ. The CDR3 reads CASSDGTSGSETQYF. CDR3 bases: TGCGCCAGCAGCGACGGGACTAGCGGGAGTGAGACCCAGTACTTC.